This T cell receptor beta chain derives from a study of T-cell memory formation after mild COVID-19. Study context: The two donors had largely donor-specific TCR clusters.

Points on this clonotype: Its antigen is still unknown.

CDR1 SGHTA and CDR2 FQGNSA come from the germline V gene. V shed 2 bases and J shed 5 bases, with 11 bases lying between them. The CDR3 has 14 residues. Findings and caveats of the study: For contracting clones, CD4+ ones sat mainly in CM and EM, CD8+ in EMRA. Cross-reactive memory seemingly joined, as some responding clones were found in pre-infection memory.

Constant-segment primers were used for 5'RACE, and the resulting TCR alpha and TCR beta cDNA libraries carried sample barcodes and UMIs. TCRdb re-called the 5' RACE reads through MiXCR, storing one row per CDR3 protein. The data contain 290,000 or so distinct CDR3 sequences, approximately 19% of them seen just once; the ten biggest clones take up roughly 21%. The TCR sequence derives from a man younger than 35 who had mild COVID-19 (a few samples of this study predate the infection). Cell type and time point are not known. The chain carries TRBV7-2 and TRBJ2-3, with D perhaps matching TRBD2 (6 bases). The sample comprised PBMCs or a T cell subset sorted from them (not recorded which). CDR3 sequence (DNA): TGTGCCAGCAGCTTAAGCCCAGCGGGAGATACGCAGTATTTT. Translating gives CASSLSPAGDTQYF.